The present TCR beta chain was sequenced within a study of CD8 T cells in Susac syndrome. Reverse transcription used roughly 0.5 to 1 ug RNA and random hexamers. The CDR3 of TCR beta was amplified by immunoSEQ multiplex PCR across 54 Vbeta and 13 Jbeta. TCRdb reanalysed the immunoSEQ multiplex PCR reads using MiXCR and keeps one entry per CDR3 protein. The table lists 300,000 or so distinct CDR3 sequences, roughly nine tenths of them singletons, with roughly 0.059% in the top ten. Each multiple sclerosis control was a treatment-naive patient with relapsing-remitting disease that was either stable or active. FACS was used to enrich TEMRA cells, whereas the CD8+ and CD4+ T cells were obtained by negative isolation. Looked up from germline, CDR1 is SGHRS and CDR2 is YFSETQ. The CDR3 is 14 residues long. Trimming pared 0 bases from V and 4 bases from J, leaving 7 bases between.

The sequence was collected from a human donor with multiple sclerosis. The source material was CD4+ T cells from PBMCs. V and J are TRBV5-1 and TRBJ2-2, with D maybe TRBD1 (5 bases). In nucleotides, the CDR3 is TGCGCCAGCAGCTTGGGACAGATCACCGGGGAGCTGTTTTTT. This codes for CASSLGQITGELFF.